This entry concerns a single T cell receptor (beta chain). Its antigen specificity is not known. No much larger clonotype is one base removed from it; base qualities were not supplied. Healthy HIV-negative adults with no recently reported acute infections or vaccinations were included as donors. Every donor was a Caucasian adult living in Nashville, Tennessee, USA. The CD8 memory samples were a combination of magnetically selected CD45RO+ cells and CCR7-negative CD45RA+ effector memory (TemRA) cells. After blood collection by leukapheresis, PBMCs were isolated using Ficoll-Histopaque density gradient centrifugation and then cryopreserved in the vapor phase of liquid nitrogen. Analytical flow cytometry was used to check the purity and quantity of every magnetically sorted T cell population. Genomic DNA was isolated from each sorted fraction and quantified by UV absorbance on a Nanodrop 2000c. The sample originates from a study of shared clonotypes between healthy human individuals (dated by TCRdb to 2019 to 2021). As for the study more broadly: The cohort comprised two women and three men aged 18 to 49 years. For each donor, CD4 naive and CD4 memory were each given three plates, CD8 naive was given two plates, and CD8 memory was given one plate. To estimate repertoire size and how much clonotypes are shared between individuals, the study performed deep sequencing of blood TCR repertoires from roughly five healthy adults. Libraries were prepared and TCR repertoires were sequenced by different laboratories using diverse techniques, in order to increase sequencing depth and limit assay-specific biases. Leukapheresis yielded between about 0.94 and 8.9 billion PBMCs per donor. Beyond this particular receptor, the publication reports: Incomplete sequencing was indicated by rarefaction of sorted-subset datasets, despite the large sequencing depth. Naive subsets generally had larger estimated clonotype richness than memory subsets. Based on pairwise subsampling, the degree of clonotype sharing among donors was expected to be affected by sequencing depth. Because the study included a small number of donors, the genetic and exposure-history diversity represented was limited. Sampling was restricted to blood, and TCR repertoires in tissues likely differ from the TCR repertoires found in blood. Compared with non-shared clonotypes, the clonotypes found in all four sorted-subset donors had higher generation probabilities. Sharing across several donors was observed for about 5% of naive CD4, less than 4% of naive CD8, 2% to 2.5% of memory CD4, and approximately 0.41% of memory CD8 clonotypes.

Using the deep immunoSEQ assay, multiplex PCR amplified TCR CDR3 regions from genomic DNA. Extracted genomic DNA from each cell subset was spread evenly across all wells of several immunoSEQ 96-well plates, with each plate serving as a replicate. For sorted subsets, around 200 ng genomic DNA, equal to about 30,000 T cell genomes, was loaded into each replicate PCR. Purified libraries were measured with a Qubit 3.0 fluorometer, size-checked on a Bioanalyzer 2100, and measured again with the KAPA Library Quantification kit. A separate single-read 150-cycle Illumina NextSeq 550 flow cell was used to sequence each immunoSEQ 96-well plate. The authors processed their data as follows. The immunoSEQ output contained only junctional sequences without quality scores, so filtering could not match that applied to full-length reads. To assign V/J genes and CDR3, sequences were annotated using PyIR, a Python wrapper for IgBLAST v1.9, with IMGT germline references. Reads with weak V/J assignments (E-value above 1e-6), missing CDR3, stop codons, out-of-frame junctions, or ambiguous translated residues were removed. A V3J clonotype was defined by an identical inferred V gene, J gene, and CDR3 amino acid sequence. The percentage overlap between two repertoires was calculated by dividing the number of shared unique clonotypes by the size of the smaller repertoire. Richness of each repertoire was evaluated using RTK rarefaction, the Chao1 estimator, and Recon v2.1 estimates of unobserved clonotypes. OLGA was used to compute generation probabilities for all TCRbeta clonotypes that the gDNA method yielded from a handful of donors. What TCRdb holds here is the immuneACCESS table cut down to in-frame rearrangements. Part of the clones is not present; checked against another copy, under half of the missing clones reflect an unresolved V gene, and the others are unexplained. The V and J calls and clone size come from that table; D and trimming were worked out from the DNA. This sample holds around 100,000 clones; 67% were observed only once. The top ten hold roughly 40% of the sample.

Reading the germline V gene (reference sequence) gives CDR1 LNHDA and CDR2 SQIVND. From the cysteine through the phenylalanine, the CDR3 covers 13 amino acids. The DNA shown is the 39-base CDR3, in frame from base 1. The junction carries 6 bases between V and J, which are trimmed by 0 bases and 6 bases respectively. Sample: memory CD8+ T cells sorted from blood. Read against the paper, the sample's cell subset or site label means: CD45RO+ cells pooled with CCR7-negative TemRA cells. This TCR derives from a man under 40 in good health. The V and J segments used are TRBV19 and TRBJ1-5, with the identity of the D gene unclear. The nucleotide sequence is given as TGTGCCAGTAGTATAGAGGGGATTCAGCCCCAGCATTTT. Translated, this is CASSIEGIQPQHF.